These 19 T cell receptor beta chains originate from one sample sequenced in a study of beta chain features in type 1 diabetes. Study results and limitations: In all four CD4+ subsets, TCRB CDR3 length was significantly, moderately reduced in type 1 diabetes.

Their antigens are not known. Expressed TCRB transcripts were sequenced, since all the RNA that had been isolated was reverse transcribed. Generated by immunoSEQ multiplex PCR, the TCRdb table keeps only in-frame clones and is missing some. The sample includes a few hundred thousand clones, around 10% of them seen just once. The specimen was central memory CD4+ T cells from blood. The receptors were gathered from a man aged 30 to 39 with type 1 diabetes.

This sequence joins TRBV28 and TRBJ2-5, with D perhaps matching TRBD2 (5 bases). There are 15 residues in the CDR3. V lost 5 bases and J lost 5, with 18 bases in between. Germline lookup yields CDR1 MDHEN and CDR2 SYDVKM. In DNA form, the CDR3 reads TGTGCCAGCAGTCCCCCCCTGAGGACGGGGGAGACCCAGTACTTC. It yields the protein CASSPPLRTGETQYF.

The chain recombines TRBV11-2 with TRBJ2-1, with 10 bases matching TRBD2. The CDR3 covers 13 residues. In germline, CDR1 is SGHAT, CDR2 FQNNGV. The V gene end was trimmed by 7 bases and the J gene end by 14 bases; junction bases not matched to a gene: 11. CDR3 sequence: CASTKSLAGEKFF. The CDR3 nucleotides are TGTGCCAGCACCAAAAGCCTAGCGGGAGAGAAGTTCTTC.

In its sample, this clone was seen a few times. The chain carries TRBV5-1 and TRBJ2-7; tentative D call: TRBD2 (5 bases). Trimming removed 0 bases at V and 5 bases at J, with 12 bases between. Germline lookup yields CDR1 SGHRS and CDR2 YFSETQ. There are 14 residues in the CDR3. Here the CDR3 DNA reads TGCGCCAGCAGCTTGGCCGGGGATCGACACGAGCAGTACTTC. Protein: CASSLAGDRHEQYF.

This clone has more than one count but fewer than ten. The J gene is TRBJ2-3, the V gene TRBV7-3, with D maybe TRBD2 (6 bases). The germline V and J ends were trimmed by 5 bases and 0 bases, with 9 bases remaining between them. The CDR3 loop spans 14 amino acids. The germline CDR1 and CDR2 sequences are SGHTA and FQGTGA. CDR3 protein: CASSPSGSTDTQYF. CDR3 coding DNA: TGTGCCAGCAGCCCCAGCGGGAGCACAGATACGCAGTATTTT.

V usage is TRBV27 and J usage is TRBJ2-3; TRBD2 matches at 15 bases. The CDR3 totals 17 residues. CDR1 is MNHEY and CDR2 is SMNVEV in the germline V gene (reference sequence). V lost 6 bases, J lost 5 bases, and 9 bases stayed unmatched. Here the CDR3 reads CASSEFRTSGRVDTQYF. For the CDR3, the DNA is TGTGCCAGCAGCGAATTTCGGACTAGCGGGAGGGTAGATACGCAGTATTTT.

This clone was counted a few times. The chain joins TRBV10-2 to TRBJ2-1; 9 nucleotides agree with TRBD2. The CDR3 contains 15 residues. CDR1 and CDR2 (germline): WSHSY, SAAADI. J lost 2 bases, V lost 8 bases, and 7 bases had no gene match. As DNA, the CDR3 is TGCGCCAGCCAGCACGCGGGAGGGCCCTACAATGAGCAGTTCTTC. Its protein product is CASQHAGGPYNEQFF.

This clone was seen many times. The chain links TRBV4-3 to TRBJ1-5; D might be TRBD1 (5 bases). V was shortened by 0 bases and J by 4 bases, with 13 bases between the two germline ends. The germline V gene encodes CDR1 LGHNA and CDR2 YSLEER. The CDR3 contains 16 residues. Written as DNA, the CDR3 is TGCGCCAGCAGCCAAGAAGGGAGGGGTGGGAATCAGCCCCAGCATTTT. Protein sequence: CASSQEGRGGNQPQHF.

The V call is TRBV9, the J call TRBJ1-2, with 7 nucleotides matching TRBD1. From germline, CDR1 is SGDLS and CDR2 YYNGEE. V lost 3 bases to trimming and J lost 7 bases; unmatched junction nucleotides: 9. This CDR3 comprises 14 residues. CDR3 DNA: TGTGCCAGCAGCGCGATACCCAACAGGGGTGGCTACACCTTC. Protein product: CASSAIPNRGGYTF.

The chain couples TRBV4-1 to TRBJ1-5; perhaps TRBD1 as D (6 bases). The germline V gene has CDR1 MGHRA and CDR2 YSYEKL. The CDR3 runs 15 residues. The ends were cut back, 3 bases at V and 5 bases at J, with 14 bases in the middle. The CDR3 DNA sequence: TGCGCCAGCAGCCATTCCGTCCAGGGGTATCAGCCCCAGCATTTT. It specifies CASSHSVQGYQPQHF.

This clone was observed at least ten times. The rearrangement links TRBV7-2 to TRBJ1-2; the D gene is possibly TRBD1 (6 bases). Germline CDR1 SGHTA, CDR2 FQGNSA. Trimming removed 5 bases from V and 3 bases from J, with 19 bases in between. This CDR3 is built from 16 residues. CDR3 sequence reads: CASSGGGAAVDYGYTF. The CDR3 bases are TGTGCCAGCAGCGGAGGGGGGGCCGCTGTCGACTATGGCTACACCTTC.

This clone was counted only a few times. The chain has TRBV4-1 and TRBJ1-2; the D is unclear. This CDR3 comprises 13 residues. Germline V gene sequence: CDR1 MGHRA, CDR2 YSYEKL. With 4 bases removed from V and 8 bases from J, the gap between germline ends came to 14 bases. Written as DNA, the CDR3 is TGCGCCAGCAGCCCCCAGGCCCTGGGCGGCTACACCTTC. It codes for CASSPQALGGYTF.

The CDR3 DNA reads as TGTGCCAGCAGCAAGACGGAATGGACAGGCGATAAGGGAGAGACCCAGTACTTC. This codes for CASSKTEWTGDKGETQYF. The chain couples TRBV21-1 to TRBJ2-5; the D call of TRBD1 is as the table states it, not checked on the DNA. TRBV21-1 is a known pseudogene. This CDR3 comprises 18 residues.

The J gene is TRBJ2-5, the V gene TRBV2; D is possibly TRBD2 (6 bases). CDR3 length: 14 residues. Trimming removed 6 bases at V and 5 bases at J, with 16 bases between. Germline CDR1 reads SNHLY; CDR2 reads FYNNEI. In DNA form, the CDR3 reads TGTGCCAGCAGGTCTAGCGACGTGGGGGAGACCCAGTACTTC. Its translation: CASRSSDVGETQYF.

This clone was found a few times. The chain joins TRBV7-2 to TRBJ1-1; no firm D call. The germline CDR1 and CDR2 sequences are SGHTA and FQGNSA. This CDR3 comprises 14 residues. Trimming pared 3 bases from V and 0 bases from J, leaving 8 bases between. DNA for the CDR3: TGTGCCAGCAGCTTTGACGGACTGAACACTGAAGCTTTCTTT. This translates into CASSFDGLNTEAFF.

This clone showed up just a few times. This rearrangement joins TRBV5-1 to TRBJ2-2; D remains unclear. The V gene's germline CDR1 is SGHRS and CDR2 YFSETQ. V lost 6 bases and J 5 bases, leaving 8 bases between the germline ends. The CDR3 spans 12 residues. Here the CDR3 reads CASNVGTGELFF. In nucleotides, the CDR3 is TGCGCCAGCAACGTAGGGACCGGGGAGCTGTTTTTT.

The rearrangement joins TRBV2 to TRBJ2-7; 8 bases match TRBD1. This CDR3 has 12 amino acids. Unmatched junction bases numbered 10, after V lost 6 bases and J lost 12 bases. The germline V gene has CDR1 SNHLY and CDR2 FYNNEI. CDR3 DNA sequence: TGTGCCAGCAGGGGACAGGCCCCACGACGGTACTTC. Amino acids: CASRGQAPRRYF.

The table lists this clone with many counts. The chain employs TRBV5-6 and TRBJ2-1; tentative D call: TRBD1 (5 bases). The CDR3 totals 12 residues. CDR1 SGHDT and CDR2 YYEEEE come from the germline V gene. Trimming pared 0 bases from V and 11 bases from J, leaving 9 bases between. The CDR3 is CASSLDPGKQFF. DNA for the CDR3: TGTGCCAGCAGCTTGGACCCAGGGAAGCAGTTCTTC.

This clone turned up a few times. This chain joins TRBV7-2 and TRBJ2-2; D call uncertain. Germline V CDR1 and CDR2: SGHTA, FQGNSA. Trimming left V 1 base short and J 3 bases short, with 6 bases between. There are 14 residues in the CDR3. CDR3 protein: CASSLGTHTGELFF. Here the CDR3 DNA reads TGTGCCAGCAGCTTAGGTACCCACACCGGGGAGCTGTTTTTT.

This clone was picked up a small number of times. This rearrangement joins TRBV14 to TRBJ2-7, with 7 nucleotides matching TRBD2. The germline gives CDR1 SGHDN, CDR2 FVKESK. Losses at the gene ends were 3 bases for V and 4 bases for J; bases not matched to a gene: 6. There are 14 residues in the CDR3. As DNA, the CDR3 is TGTGCCAGCAGCCACCGGACTAGAGAGTACGAGCAGTACTTC. Residues: CASSHRTREYEQYF.